One sample yielded the 27 T cell receptor beta chains listed below, sequenced in a study of human T cells and chemical hapten exposure. Each CDR3 protein gets one entry after TCRdb re-called the RACE reads with MiXCR. The sample lists tens of thousands of distinct CDR3 sequences; about 7% were seen once. As for time point: pre-sensitization, week 0. Documented treatment: therapeutic diphenylcyclopropenone sensitization with weekly scalp DPC. This specimen consisted of whole blood, obtained in connection with sensitization to the hapten diphenylcyclopropenone (DPC). The source of these receptors is a woman aged 25 to 39 with alopecia areata. Some clones in this sample may be carry-over from other donors' samples.

This clonotype was recorded many times. The chain employs TRBV5-1 and TRBJ1-1, with D maybe TRBD1 (5 bases). There are 13 residues in the CDR3. Germline lookup yields CDR1 SGHRS and CDR2 YFSETQ. Trimming left V 3 bases short and J 1 base short, with 7 bases between. The CDR3 region has the DNA TGCGCCAGCAGCTGGGGGGGGAACACTGAAGCTTTCTTT. It translates to CASSWGGNTEAFF.

In this sample, this clonotype turned up many times. The chain uses TRBV29-1 and TRBJ2-3, with D maybe TRBD1 (6 bases). This CDR3 is 16 amino acids long. Deletions cut 6 bases from V and 2 bases from J, with 21 bases between. Per germline, CDR1 SQVTM and CDR2 ANQGSEA. The CDR3 sequence: CSVPTTDRRYTDTQYF. CDR3 DNA sequence: TGCAGCGTACCTACCACAGACAGGAGATACACAGATACGCAGTATTTT.

This clonotype showed up many times. For the CDR3, the DNA is TGTGCCAGCAGCCCTGGCCACGCTAGCGGGGGAACAGATACGCAGTATTTT. This codes for CASSPGHASGGTDTQYF. This chain joins TRBV5-8 and TRBJ2-3, with 10 bases lining up with TRBD2. Germline loops: CDR1 SGHTS, CDR2 YDEGEE. The junction had 11 bases not matched to a gene; V was cut back by 4 bases and J by 3 bases. The CDR3 totals 17 residues.

The chain links TRBV7-9 to TRBJ1-3, with a tentative D call TRBD1 (5 bases). The germline V and J ends were trimmed by 1 base and 4 bases, with 11 bases remaining between them. Germline CDR1 SEHNR, CDR2 FQNEAQ (reference sequence). This CDR3 is built from 15 residues. The CDR3: CASSLVGGYGNTIYF. The CDR3 nucleotides are TGTGCCAGCAGCTTAGTCGGGGGATACGGAAACACCATATATTTT.

This clonotype was recorded many times. The chain uses TRBV28 and TRBJ1-2, with 10 bases identical to TRBD1. With 5 bases clipped from V and 8 bases from J, the junction kept 8 bases outside the gene matches. The CDR3 runs to 14 residues. Germline assignment: CDR1 MDHEN and CDR2 SYDVKM. CDR3 sequence (DNA): TGTGCCAGCAGTCCGGGACAGGGGCCTGAGGGCTACACCTTC. It codes for CASSPGQGPEGYTF.

In its sample, this clonotype was seen many times. This chain uses TRBV6-5 with TRBJ2-7, with TRBD2 as a possible D gene (6 bases). CDR3 length: 15 residues. The ends were cut back, 6 bases at V and 1 base at J, with 16 bases in the middle. Germline V gene sequence: CDR1 MNHEY, CDR2 SVGAGI. The DNA of the CDR3 is TGTGCCAGCAGCCCAGGAGGGGTTCCATCCTACGAGCAGTACTTC. Encoded protein: CASSPGGVPSYEQYF.

Ten or more counts support this clonotype. The J gene is TRBJ1-1, the V gene TRBV12-3 or TRBV12-4; D is perhaps TRBD1 (6 bases). V was trimmed by 5 bases and J by 4 bases, leaving 14 bases between them. The CDR3 runs to 14 residues. The CDR3 region has the DNA TGTGCCAGCAGTCTCGGGACAAGTATCACTGAAGCTTTCTTT. It yields the protein CASSLGTSITEAFF.

Ten or more counts support this clonotype. The chain couples TRBV2 to TRBJ2-7, with TRBD1 identical over 8 bases. Germline CDR1 SNHLY, CDR2 FYNNEI. Trimming at V came to 5 bases and at J to 7 bases, leaving 7 bases not matched to a gene. The CDR3 is 13 amino acids. For the CDR3, the DNA is TGTGCCAGCAGTTCGACAGGGGCGGGGGAGCAGTACTTC. Its protein is CASSSTGAGEQYF. The full variable domain, with the rest looked up from reference TRBV2 and TRBJ2-7, is EPEVTQTPSHQVTQMGQEVILRCVPISNHLYFYWYRQILGQKVEFLVSFYNNEISEKSEIFDDQFSVERPDGSNFTLKIRSTKLEDSAMYFCASSSTGAGEQYFGPGTRLTVT.

Many counts were recorded for this clonotype. At one of its ends the junction is not consistent with the germline gene, which may arise from a read error. The chain recombines TRBV6-5 with TRBJ2-4; D is uncertain. The CDR3 is 16 amino acids. The germline CDR1 and CDR2 sequences are MNHEY and SVGAGI. This CDR3 is CATSVVLLGSKNIQYF. The CDR3 DNA is TGTGCCACCAGTGTCGTTCTATTGGGTTCCAAAAACATTCAGTACTTC.

This clonotype occurred a few times. The rearrangement uses TRBV20-1 and TRBJ2-3, with 12 bases fitting TRBD2. CDR1 is DFQATT, CDR2 SNEGSKA, per germline (reference sequence). CDR3 size: 16 residues. After removal of 6 bases from V and 4 bases from J, the junction contained 11 bases not matched to a gene. The chain's CDR3 is CSASARTSGVADTQYF. The CDR3 DNA is TGCAGTGCGTCGGCCCGGACTAGCGGGGTGGCAGATACGCAGTATTTT.

In this sample, this clonotype turned up many times. The CDR3 sequence: CASTISDRAIDTQYF. CDR3 bases: TGCGCCAGCACCATTTCGGACAGGGCGATAGATACGCAGTATTTT. V gene TRBV5-1 combines with J gene TRBJ2-3, with 8 bases fitting TRBD1. The V gene end was trimmed by 6 bases and the J gene end by 5 bases; junction bases not matched to a gene: 11. Germline V gene lookup returns CDR1 SGHRS and CDR2 YFSETQ. The CDR3 runs 15 residues.

This clonotype was picked up many times. This sequence joins TRBV5-1 and TRBJ2-1; the D gene is possibly TRBD2 (6 bases). The CDR3 length is 15 residues. V was shortened by 3 bases and J by 7 bases, with 17 bases between the two germline ends. Per germline, CDR1 SGHRS and CDR2 YFSETQ. Here the CDR3 reads CASSYGGMDFNEQFF. For the CDR3, the DNA is TGCGCCAGCAGCTATGGGGGGATGGATTTTAATGAGCAGTTCTTC.

Worth noting for this clonotype: At one end, the junction sequence differs from germline, possibly due to a read error. This chain uses TRBV24-1 with TRBJ1-5; D perhaps matches TRBD1 (5 bases). CDR1 is KGHDR, CDR2 SFDVKD, per germline. The CDR3 is 14 residues long. The DNA of the CDR3 is TGTGCCACCAGTGATGGGGGACTTAATCGGCCCCAGCATTTT. It codes for CATSDGGLNRPQHF.

On this clonotype: At one end, the junction sequence differs from germline, possibly due to a read error. The CDR3 DNA reads as TGCAGCGTTGAAGATCTCCTAGGGGAAACGACCCTCTTC. Its protein product is CSVEDLLGETTLF. The chain is built from TRBV29-1 and TRBJ2-1, with D possibly matching TRBD1 (5 bases). In germline, CDR1 is SQVTM, CDR2 ANQGSEA. CDR3 length: 13 residues.

This clonotype was counted at least ten times. The chain employs TRBV11-2 and TRBJ1-3; D gene uncertain. Trimming pared 1 base from V and 0 bases from J, leaving 4 bases between. This CDR3 is 14 amino acids long. In germline, CDR1 is SGHAT, CDR2 FQNNGV. For the CDR3, the DNA is TGTGCCAGCAGCTTAGGTAGCTCTGGAAACACCATATATTTT. Its protein product is CASSLGSSGNTIYF. The full variable domain, in which reference TRBV11-2 and TRBJ1-3 provide the parts outside the CDR3, is EAGVAQSPRYKIIEKRQSVAFWCNPISGHATLYWYQQILGQGPKLLIQFQNNGVVDDSQLPKDRFSAERLKGVDSTLKIQPAKLEDSAVYLCASSLGSSGNTIYFGEGSWLTVV.

This clonotype showed up many times. V usage is TRBV5-1 and J usage is TRBJ2-3; D possibly corresponds to TRBD2 (6 bases). This CDR3 contains 16 residues. From germline, CDR1 is SGHRS and CDR2 YFSETQ. Trimming took off 0 bases at V and 2 bases at J, with 13 bases between the two ends. The chain's CDR3 is CASSLALGGSTDTQYF. The CDR3 DNA is TGCGCCAGCAGCTTGGCCCTGGGGGGTTCCACAGATACGCAGTATTTT.

This clonotype appeared many times. The rearrangement links TRBV21-1 to TRBJ1-1; TRBD1, the D gene given by the table, was not confirmed from the DNA. TRBV21-1 is a pseudogene locus. CDR3 length: 15 residues. The CDR3 is CASSKRIRVNTEAFF. The CDR3 DNA reads as TGTGCCAGCAGCAAACGGATCAGGGTGAACACTGAAGCTTTCTTT.

This clonotype was recorded at least ten times. One end of the junction does not line up with germline, which may come from a read error. V is TRBV27 and J is TRBJ2-7; 10 bases map to TRBD1. The CDR3 contains 19 residues. The germline CDR1 and CDR2 sequences are MNHEY and SMNVEV (reference sequence). The CDR3 nucleotides read TGTGCCAGCAGTCTATCGGGACAGGGGATAGCGGGGTATACCTACGAGCAGTACTTC. The encoded protein is CASSLSGQGIAGYTYEQYF.

The chain is built from TRBV20-1 and TRBJ1-1; perhaps TRBD1 as D (6 bases). V was trimmed by 7 bases and J by 0 bases, leaving 21 bases between them. The CDR3 sequence is 16 residues long. Looked up from germline, CDR1 is DFQATT and CDR2 is SNEGSKA (reference sequence). The CDR3 DNA follows: TGCAGTGTTAGGAGGACGGGGGCAGCGATGAACACTGAAGCTTTCTTT. Its translation: CSVRRTGAAMNTEAFF.

This clonotype appeared many times. The chain links TRBV3-1 to TRBJ2-5, with D perhaps TRBD2 (5 bases). Trimming cost V 0 bases and J 4 bases, with 6 bases left between them. CDR1 and CDR2 (germline): LGHDT, YNNKEL (reference sequence). The CDR3 is made up of 13 amino acids. This CDR3 reads CASSQDRGETQYF. CDR3 nucleotide sequence: TGTGCCAGCAGCCAAGATCGGGGAGAGACCCAGTACTTC.

Only a few counts were recorded for this clonotype. J is TRBJ1-5 and V is TRBV12-3 or TRBV12-4; perhaps TRBD1 as D (5 bases). The CDR3 contains 15 residues. Deletions cut 5 bases from V and 0 bases from J, with 11 bases between. CDR3 DNA sequence: TGTGCCAGCAGTCTTCGAGACAGTAGCAATCAGCCCCAGCATTTT. As protein: CASSLRDSSNQPQHF.

This clonotype occurred many times. The chain employs TRBV18 and TRBJ2-1; D is ambiguous. Germline assignment: CDR1 KGHSH and CDR2 LQKENI. Between the trimmed V and J ends, which lost 3 bases and 0 bases, there was a span of 15 bases. The CDR3 extends over 17 amino acids. The CDR3 loop is CASSPLKVLSSYNEQFF. CDR3 sequence (DNA): TGTGCCAGCTCACCCCTAAAGGTATTAAGCTCCTACAATGAGCAGTTCTTC.

The rearrangement links TRBV6-6 to TRBJ2-3; TRBD2 might be the D (6 bases). V was clipped by 2 bases and J by 0 bases, with 12 bases between them. The germline V gene encodes CDR1 MNHNY and CDR2 SVGAGI (reference sequence). The CDR3 totals 16 residues. The CDR3 DNA reads as TGTGCCAGCAGTTACGTGGGAGGTTTTAGCACAGATACGCAGTATTTT. Protein product: CASSYVGGFSTDTQYF.

Ten or more counts support this clonotype. V is TRBV29-1 and J is TRBJ2-7, with D perhaps being TRBD1 or TRBD2 (5 bases each). V lost 6 bases, J lost 2 bases, and 11 bases lay in between. CDR3 length: 12 amino acids. Germline loops: CDR1 SQVTM, CDR2 ANQGSEA. The CDR3 protein is CSVRGATYEQYF. The CDR3 region has the DNA TGCAGCGTCAGAGGGGCCACCTACGAGCAGTACTTC.

This clonotype occurred many times. V is TRBV6-5 and J is TRBJ1-6, with unresolved D. Germline V gives CDR1 MNHEY, CDR2 SVGAGI. The CDR3 spans 14 residues. Trimming shortened V by 3 bases and J by 8 bases, and 11 bases separated the two germline ends. CDR3 residues: CASSYWLGYSPLHF. The CDR3 coding sequence is TGTGCCAGCAGTTATTGGTTGGGTTATTCACCCCTCCACTTT.

In its sample, this clonotype was seen many times. The chain carries TRBV3-1 and TRBJ2-1; 12 bases are shared with TRBD2. Germline-derived CDR1 and CDR2 are LGHDT and YNNKEL (reference sequence). V lost 5 bases and J lost 4; bases outside the gene matches: 3. The CDR3 length is 15 residues. CDR3 nucleotides: TGTGCCAGCAGCTTCGGACTAGCGGGGTACAATGAGCAGTTCTTC. It translates to CASSFGLAGYNEQFF.

This clonotype showed up many times. The chain links TRBV3-1 to TRBJ1-2; D is possibly TRBD1 (6 bases). This CDR3 has 14 amino acids. Germline CDR1 and CDR2: LGHDT and YNNKEL (reference sequence). The ends were cut back, 4 bases at V and 4 bases at J, with 13 bases in the middle. This CDR3 reads CASSLRQAPYGYTF. DNA of the CDR3: TGTGCCAGCAGCCTACGACAGGCCCCCTATGGCTACACCTTC.